Listed here is a single TCR beta chain. The authors made the TRB cDNA libraries by 5' RACE using UMI labels. From the 5' RACE reads, TCRdb lists one entry per CDR3 protein and no DNA. The sample's table shows 48,000 or so distinct CDR3 sequences. The CDR3 runs 15 residues. CDR1 and CDR2 from the germline V gene are SQVTM and ANQGSEA. The data derive from a study of CXCR3-negative and CXCR3-positive naive CD8 T cells. The source material was memory CD8+ T cells from blood. This receptor was identified in a human donor in good health. Some clones in this sample may be carry-over from other donors' samples. The chain links TRBV29-1 to TRBJ2-7; TCRdb gives TRBD1 as the D gene, but with no DNA this cannot be confirmed. The CDR3 spells CSARPGDRESYEQYF.